A selection of T cell receptor beta chains follows, all from one sample in a study of graft-versus-host responses after intestinal transplantation. Libraries were prepared by immunoSEQ multiplex PCR; TCRdb keeps only in-frame clonotypes and omits some of them. The sample has some 5,000 clones; roughly 28% are singletons. The starting material was alloreactive CD4+ T cells from a mixed lymphocyte reaction culture, obtained before transplantation. These receptors were taken from a human patient who was an organ donor for intestinal transplantation. The conserved cysteine and the conserved F or W are not part of the CDR3 here.

TRBV7-9,.,ASSLLGRPSYEQY
TRBV5-1,TRBJ2-3,ASSDERLAGNTQY
TRBV25-1,TRBJ1-2,ASSEYIQGTPYGYT
TRBV27,TRBJ1-3,ASSLSGRGGNTIY
TRBV5-4,TRBJ2-1,ASGKVSYNEQF
TRBV7-9,TRBJ2-5,ASSLTASQETQY
TRBV5-4,TRBJ2-3,ASTRLGLGLWADTQY
TRBV18,TRBJ2-3,ASSPSGSTDTQY
TRBV27,TRBJ2-1,ASSLEGPDYNEQF
TRBV5-8,TRBJ1-5,ASSLGFQPQH
TRBV11-3,TRBJ1-2,ASSWKTGVHT
TRBV4-3,TRBJ2-3,ASSQASQISTDTQY
TRBV4-1,TRBJ2-1,ASSPKGLAVVNEQF
TRBV30,TRBJ1-1,AWSVQGNTEAF
TRBV19,TRBJ1-2,ASSLTIGVSGYT
TRBV7-2,TRBJ2-6,ASSFGPTRSGANVLT
TRBV7-9,TRBJ2-5,ASSPVETQY
TRBV4-3,TRBJ2-7,ASSYRQGRTYEQY
TRBV7-2,TRBJ1-2,ASSLAGGSGYT
TRBV10-3,TRBJ2-3,ASSLFLSSTDTQY
TRBV27,TRBJ2-7,ASSLRAGPYEQY
TRBV29-1,TRBJ2-1,SVEDLAGGYNEQF
TRBV18,TRBJ2-2,ASSRYRDYPNTGELF
TRBV10-1,TRBJ1-1,ASRERQTGESEAF
TRBV6-5,TRBJ1-2,ASSTGGYGYT
TRBV20-1,TRBJ2-5,SASRAETQY
TRBV6-5,TRBJ1-2,ASSYRTGGYGYT
TRBV19,TRBJ1-1,ASSILPGRNTEAF
TRBV5-1,TRBJ2-7,ASSWGWGAGYEQY
TRBV7-8,TRBJ1-3,ASSATGSGNTIY
TRBV7-6,TRBJ2-7,ASSLERAGGSYEQY
TRBV11-2,TRBJ2-6,ASSRTPSEGAGANVLT
TRBV7-2,TRBJ2-5,ASSLEVLETQY
TRBV19,TRBJ1-3,ASSRQGAGNTIY
TRBV7-7,TRBJ2-7,ASSLEAGGRAEQY
TRBV6-1,TRBJ1-2,ASSESTGGYGYT
TRBV6-8,TRBJ1-4,ASSYTGQGGEKLF
TRBV6-6,TRBJ2-3,ASSRTRSLDTQY
TRBV13,TRBJ2-5,ASSLVGRGARETQY
TRBV19,TRBJ1-2,ASRGTGYDDYGYT